These 10 T cell receptor beta chains were sequenced from one sample in a study of control samples from healthy donors and cancer patients. Profiling relied on immunoSEQ multiplex PCR, and the TCRdb table lists in-frame clones only, not all of them. The table has about 180,000 clones, approximately 94% seen once. Sequencing input: blood. These receptors were obtained from a man between 25 and 39 years old in good health.

The chain is built from TRBV5-1 and TRBJ1-4, with 9 nucleotides matching TRBD1. The CDR3 has 16 amino acids. Germline values: CDR1 SGHRS, CDR2 YFSETQ. V lost 1 base, J lost 4 bases, and 5 bases stayed unmatched. CDR3 DNA: TGCGCCAGCAGCTTGTCCGACAGGGGGAGTAATGAAAAACTGTTTTTT. This encodes CASSLSDRGSNEKLFF.

There are a few counts of this clone. The gene calls are TRBV10-3 and TRBJ1-4, with D unresolved. Germline values: CDR1 ENHRY, CDR2 SYGVKD. The CDR3 loop spans 13 amino acids. Trimming cost V 2 bases and J 3 bases, with 4 bases left between them. This CDR3 reads CAISEEANEKLFF. Written as DNA, the CDR3 is TGTGCCATCAGTGAGGAGGCTAATGAAAAACTGTTTTTT.

Details on this clone: The same CDR3 can be traced to other DNA sequences in this sample. The chain links TRBV5-6 to TRBJ2-2; D is undetermined. Germline V lookup: CDR1 SGHDT, CDR2 YYEEEE. This CDR3 comprises 12 residues. V was shortened by 6 bases and J by 5 bases, with 8 bases between the two germline ends. CDR3 residues: CASTLQTGELFF. CDR3 in DNA: TGTGCCAGCACCTTACAAACCGGGGAGCTGTTTTTT.

This clone was counted a single time. This chain uses TRBV6-2 or TRBV6-3 with TRBJ2-7, with 9 bases lining up with TRBD1. The CDR3 runs 13 residues. The J segment lost 6 bases and the V segment lost 6 bases, leaving 6 bases of the junction unmatched. Germline assignment: CDR1 MNHEY and CDR2 SVGEGT. CDR3 residues: CASSRQGDVEQYF. CDR3 sequence (DNA): TGTGCCAGCAGCAGACAGGGGGATGTCGAGCAGTACTTC.

The J gene is TRBJ1-4, the V gene TRBV29-1; D unclear. The CDR3 sequence is 13 residues long. Germline CDR1 reads SQVTM; CDR2 reads ANQGSEA. V lost 4 bases to trimming and J lost 8 bases, with 14 bases between them. Here the CDR3 DNA reads TGCAGCGTTGCTAACGGCACGGGGGAAAAACTGTTTTTT. This codes for CSVANGTGEKLFF.

The chain recombines TRBV12-3 or TRBV12-4 with TRBJ1-1, with D maybe TRBD1 (6 bases). This CDR3 is 13 amino acids long. Trimming pared 8 bases from V and 5 bases from J, leaving 15 bases between. The CDR3 nucleotides read TGTGCCAGCGCCCCGGGGGCGGGTACTGAAGCTTTCTTT. Its translation is CASAPGAGTEAFF.

The count of this clone is one. This chain joins TRBV28 and TRBJ2-1; TRBD1 might be the D (6 bases). Germline-derived CDR1 and CDR2 are MDHEN and SYDVKM. Trimming removed 5 bases at V and 0 bases at J, with 17 bases between. The CDR3 extends over 17 amino acids. The CDR3 DNA follows: TGTGCCAGCAGTCCTTACTACAGGGCCGACTCCTACAATGAGCAGTTCTTC. Protein product: CASSPYYRADSYNEQFF.

The chain has TRBV5-4 and TRBJ2-7; D possibly matches TRBD1 or TRBD2 (5 bases each). Trimming left V 2 bases short and J 1 base short, with 10 bases between. In germline, CDR1 is SGHNT, CDR2 YYREEE (reference sequence). This CDR3 region has 14 residues. The CDR3: CASSFGGASYEQYF. In nucleotides, the CDR3 is TGTGCCAGCAGCTTTGGGGGTGCATCCTACGAGCAGTACTTC.

The chain carries TRBV19 and TRBJ2-7, with 9 bases identical to TRBD1. This CDR3 has 15 amino acids. The V gene's germline CDR1 is LNHDA and CDR2 SQIVND (reference sequence). With 3 bases clipped from V and 6 bases from J, the junction kept 9 bases outside the gene matches. The chain's CDR3 is CASSIGDRDAGEQYF. The DNA of the CDR3 is TGTGCCAGTAGTATTGGGGACAGGGATGCGGGCGAGCAGTACTTC.

This clone was counted a single time. The chain uses TRBV5-8 and TRBJ2-7; TRBD1 or TRBD2 may be the D gene (6 bases each). V was pared by 7 bases and J by 1 base, with 12 bases between. This CDR3 contains 13 residues. Germline loops: CDR1 SGHTS, CDR2 YDEGEE. CDR3 protein: CASSTGTSYEQYF. The CDR3 DNA reads TGTGCCAGCTCCACAGGGACTTCCTACGAGCAGTACTTC.